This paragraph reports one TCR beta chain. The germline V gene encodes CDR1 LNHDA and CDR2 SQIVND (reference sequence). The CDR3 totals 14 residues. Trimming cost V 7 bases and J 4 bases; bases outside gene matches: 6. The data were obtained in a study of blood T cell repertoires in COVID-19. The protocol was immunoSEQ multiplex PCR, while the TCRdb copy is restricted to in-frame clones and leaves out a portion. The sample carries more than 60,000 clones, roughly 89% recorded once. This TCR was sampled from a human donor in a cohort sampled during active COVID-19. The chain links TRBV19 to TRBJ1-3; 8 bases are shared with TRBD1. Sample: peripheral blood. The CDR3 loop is CASMDRAYGNTIYF. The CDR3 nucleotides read TGTGCCAGTATGGACAGGGCGTACGGAAACACCATATATTTT.